This T cell receptor beta chain was recovered during a study of OX40 agonist ivuxolimab in advanced cancers. Study-wide results and limits: At doses 0.1 to 3.0 mg/kg, CD4+ and CD8+ clones expanded. Researchers did not establish what antigens the expanded peripheral T cells target.

Worth noting for this clone: Its antigen is unknown.

Measured with immunoSEQ multiplex PCR; TCRdb has only the in-frame clones, and not every one. The sample includes about 83,000 clones, around nine tenths of them seen just once. The receptor was derived from an adult with an advanced solid tumor such as melanoma, head and neck, liver or kidney cancer. The sequences come from CD4+ or CD8+ T cells sorted from blood, collected in a trial of the OX40 agonist ivuxolimab.

The CDR3 DNA reads as TGCGCCAGCATCCTTAGCGGGACGGATCAAGAGACCCAGTACTTC. Protein sequence: CASILSGTDQETQYF. V usage is TRBV5-1 and J usage is TRBJ2-5; TRBD2 agrees at 8 bases. Per the germline V gene, CDR1 is SGHRS and CDR2 is YFSETQ. This CDR3 spans 15 amino acids. V shed 6 bases, J shed 2 bases, and the junction held 9 bases outside the gene matches.